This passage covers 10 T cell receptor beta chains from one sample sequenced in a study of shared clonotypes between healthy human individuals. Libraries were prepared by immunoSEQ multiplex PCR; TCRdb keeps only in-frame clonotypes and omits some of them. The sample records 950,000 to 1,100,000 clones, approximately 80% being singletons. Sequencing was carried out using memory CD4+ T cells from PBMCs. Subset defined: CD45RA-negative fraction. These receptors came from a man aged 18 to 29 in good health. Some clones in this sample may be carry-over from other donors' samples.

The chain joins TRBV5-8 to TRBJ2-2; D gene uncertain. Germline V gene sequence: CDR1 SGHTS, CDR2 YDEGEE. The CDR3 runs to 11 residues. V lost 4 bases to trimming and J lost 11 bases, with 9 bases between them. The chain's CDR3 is CASSPSVELFF. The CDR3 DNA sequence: TGTGCCAGCAGCCCCTCGGTTGAGCTGTTTTTT.

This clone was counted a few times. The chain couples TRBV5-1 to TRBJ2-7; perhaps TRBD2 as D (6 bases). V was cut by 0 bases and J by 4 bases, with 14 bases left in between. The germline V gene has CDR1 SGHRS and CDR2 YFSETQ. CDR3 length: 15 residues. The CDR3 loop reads CASSLDRTRGYEQYF. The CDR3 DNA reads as TGCGCCAGCAGCTTGGATCGGACCCGGGGGTACGAGCAGTACTTC. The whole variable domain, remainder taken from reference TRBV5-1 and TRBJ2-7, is KAGVTQTPRYLIKTRGQQVTLSCSPISGHRSVSWYQQTPGQGLQFLFEYFSETQRNKGNFPGRFSGRQFSNSRSEMNVSTLELGDSALYLCASSLDRTRGYEQYFGPGTRLTVT.

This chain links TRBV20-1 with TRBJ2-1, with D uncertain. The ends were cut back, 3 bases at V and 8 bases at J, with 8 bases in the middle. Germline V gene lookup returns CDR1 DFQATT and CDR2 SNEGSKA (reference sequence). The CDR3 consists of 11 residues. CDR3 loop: CSASRTYEQFF. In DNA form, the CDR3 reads TGCAGTGCTAGCCGAACGTATGAGCAGTTCTTC.

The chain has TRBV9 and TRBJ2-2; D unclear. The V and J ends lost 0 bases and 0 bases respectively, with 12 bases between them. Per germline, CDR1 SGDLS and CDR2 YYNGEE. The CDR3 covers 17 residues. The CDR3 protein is CASSVEARSANTGELFF. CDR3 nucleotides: TGTGCCAGCAGCGTAGAAGCTAGGAGCGCGAACACCGGGGAGCTGTTTTTT.

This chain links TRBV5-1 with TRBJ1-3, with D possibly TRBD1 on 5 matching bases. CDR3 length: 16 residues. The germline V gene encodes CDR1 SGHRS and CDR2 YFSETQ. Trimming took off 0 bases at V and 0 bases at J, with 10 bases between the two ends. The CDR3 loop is CASSLVGAVSGNTIYF. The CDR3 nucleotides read TGCGCCAGCAGCTTGGTTGGGGCAGTCTCTGGAAACACCATATATTTT.

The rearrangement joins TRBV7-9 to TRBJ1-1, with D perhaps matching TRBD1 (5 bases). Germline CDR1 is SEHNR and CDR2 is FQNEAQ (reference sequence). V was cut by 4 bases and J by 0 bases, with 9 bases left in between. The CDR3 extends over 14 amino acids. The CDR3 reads CASSSRGMNTEAFF. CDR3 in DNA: TGTGCCAGCAGCTCAAGGGGCATGAACACTGAAGCTTTCTTT.

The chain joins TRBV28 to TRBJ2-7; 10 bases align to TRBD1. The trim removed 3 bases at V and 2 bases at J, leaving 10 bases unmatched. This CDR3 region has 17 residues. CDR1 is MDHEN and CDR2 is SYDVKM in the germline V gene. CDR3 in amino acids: CASSFPPGTGDAYEQYF. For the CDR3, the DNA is TGTGCCAGCAGTTTCCCCCCCGGGACAGGGGACGCCTACGAGCAGTACTTC.

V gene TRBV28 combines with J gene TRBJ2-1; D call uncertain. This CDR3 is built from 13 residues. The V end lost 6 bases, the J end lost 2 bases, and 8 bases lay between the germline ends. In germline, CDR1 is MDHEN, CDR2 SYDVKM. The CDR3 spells CASRGSTYNEQFF. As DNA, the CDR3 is TGTGCCAGCAGGGGCTCAACCTACAATGAGCAGTTCTTC.

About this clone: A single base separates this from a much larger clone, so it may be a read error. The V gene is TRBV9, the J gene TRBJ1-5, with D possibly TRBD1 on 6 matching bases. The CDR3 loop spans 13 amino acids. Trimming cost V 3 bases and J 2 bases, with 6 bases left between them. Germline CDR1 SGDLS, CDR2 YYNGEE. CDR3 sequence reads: CASSAGGNQPQHF. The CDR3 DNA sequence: TGTGCCAGCAGCGCAGGGGGCAATCAGCCCCAGCATTTT. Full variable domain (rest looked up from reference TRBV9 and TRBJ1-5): DSGVTQTPKHLITATGQRVTLRCSPRSGDLSVYWYQQSLDQGLQFLIQYYNGEERAKGNILERFSAQQFPDLHSELNLSSLELGDSALYFCASSAGGNQPQHFGDGTRLSIL.

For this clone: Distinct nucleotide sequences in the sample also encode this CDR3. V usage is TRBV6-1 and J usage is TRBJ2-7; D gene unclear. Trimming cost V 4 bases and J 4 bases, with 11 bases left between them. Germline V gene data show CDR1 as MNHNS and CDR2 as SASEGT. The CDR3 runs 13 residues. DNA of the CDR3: TGTGCCAGCAGTGCGAGAGACGGATACGAGCAGTACTTC. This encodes CASSARDGYEQYF.